Here is one T cell receptor beta chain with its context. The CDR3 totals 11 residues. Between the trimmed V and J ends, which lost 3 bases and 14 bases, there was a span of 13 bases. Clinical histories supplied by participants themselves formed the basis of cohort assignment. All exposed participants met a person with COVID-19 within 2 weeks before entering the study. The source of the sample is a study of blood T cell repertoires in COVID-19. Study-level information: Samples taken during acute and convalescent COVID-19 were collected in the United States, Italy and Spain.

Repertoires were generated with immunoSEQ multiplex PCR, while TCRdb's copy carries only in-frame clones and drops some. The table has fewer than 400,000 clones, approximately 90% seen once. Sequencing used PBMCs or T cells enriched from blood (not recorded which). The origin of this receptor is a woman in her twenties or thirties who had been exposed to COVID-19. This chain joins TRBV12-3 or TRBV12-4 and TRBJ1-2; the D is unclear. The CDR3 DNA sequence: TGTGCCAGCAGTTTCGGAGGGAGAGAAACCTTC. Translating it yields CASSFGGRETF.